This is a list of T cell receptor beta chains from one sample in a study of blood T cell repertoires in COVID-19. Sequenced by immunoSEQ multiplex PCR; TCRdb stores in-frame clones only, minus some. The sample has a few hundred thousand clones, 90% seen once; the top ten hold 2.1%. Sequencing used peripheral blood. The receptors originated from a woman aged 60-75 years with COVID-19, enrolled during active disease. Both conserved end residues are part of each CDR3.

TRBJ2-1,TRBV3-1/TRBV3-2,CASNQAGGPSSGQFF
TRBJ2-5,TRBV6-2/TRBV6-3,CASSYDGTSQETQYF
TRBJ2-5,TRBV25-1,CASSLRGNLQETQYF
TRBJ1-1,TRBV30,CAWGHRETHPNTEAFF
TRBJ1-1,TRBV4-3,CASSQGRGRSTEAFF
TRBJ2-7,TRBV5-8,CASSWARAYEQYF
TRBJ1-1,TRBV7-9,CASSPGGGGSTEAFF
TRBJ2-3,TRBV29-1,CSVVTSGGRDTQYF
TRBJ1-6,TRBV7-2,CASQGFGNSPLHF
TRBJ1-3,TRBV5-6,CASSLPGTTGNTIYF